This TCR beta chain was recorded in a study of cytomegalovirus exposure and HLA in healthy donors. At the level of the study: Within an early data release were around 80 million unique TCRs drawn from HLA-typed donors.

The primer mix had 60 Vbeta and 13 Jbeta primers. TCRdb's copy holds only in-frame clones and misses some; the assay was immunoSEQ multiplex PCR. The sample yields 100,000 to 150,000 clones, over 60% seen once. This clone was seen a single time. Its antigen remains unknown. J was trimmed by 5 bases and V by 0 bases; bases with no gene match: 9. CDR1 SGHNT and CDR2 YYREEE come from the germline V gene (reference sequence). The CDR3 consists of 16 residues. Study results and caveats: Data from an earlier analysis indicated that most TCR beta V segments were productive either about 87% or about 30% of the time. The authors reported that TCR beta sequences could predict HLA-A and HLA-B alleles. These predictions were accurate for most subjects in the first cohort.

This clonotype was obtained from a woman in her fifties or sixties in good health and CMV-seropositive. Input material: PBMCs. The chain recombines TRBV5-4 with TRBJ2-5; 8 bases are a match to TRBD1. This chain's CDR3 is CASSLAGRGRRETQYF. The CDR3, as DNA: TGTGCCAGCAGCTTGGCAGGCAGGGGGCGACGGGAGACCCAGTACTTC.